The next 19 T cell receptor beta chains were all read from a single sample in a study of blood T cell repertoires in COVID-19. Only in-frame clones appear in the TCRdb table, and some are missing; sequencing was by immunoSEQ multiplex PCR. The sample shows fewer than 90,000 clones, about 85% of them seen only once. The sequencing sample was made of peripheral blood. These TCRs come from a male donor with acute or convalescent COVID-19.

This rearrangement joins TRBV28 to TRBJ2-5, with D possibly matching TRBD1 (6 bases). V lost 4 bases and J lost 4, with 16 bases in between. The germline gives CDR1 MDHEN, CDR2 SYDVKM. The CDR3 is made up of 15 amino acids. The CDR3 region is CASSSSDDRRETQYF. The CDR3 DNA follows: TGTGCCAGCAGTTCCAGCGATGACAGGAGAGAGACCCAGTACTTC.

This clone was observed a single time. CDR3 coding DNA: TGTGCCAGCAGCCCCCAGGGGTCACCCCTCCACTTT. Translation gives CASSPQGSPLHF. The chain recombines TRBV13 with TRBJ1-6; possibly TRBD1 for D (6 bases). The CDR3 has 12 amino acids. CDR1 is PRHDT, CDR2 FYEKMQ, per germline (reference sequence). Trimming took off 5 bases at V and 10 bases at J, with 9 bases between the two ends.

The chain couples TRBV5-1 to TRBJ1-5, with 7 bases matching TRBD1. Per germline, CDR1 SGHRS and CDR2 YFSETQ. V lost 4 bases, J lost 5 bases, and 3 bases stayed unmatched. The CDR3 spans 13 residues. The CDR3 reads CASSVTGDQPQHF. The CDR3 coding sequence is TGCGCCAGCAGCGTAACAGGGGATCAGCCCCAGCATTTT.

The V gene is TRBV6-6, the J gene TRBJ2-2; 9 nucleotides align to TRBD2. V shed 5 bases, J shed 0 bases, and the junction held 4 bases outside the gene matches. The germline CDR1 and CDR2 sequences are MNHNY and SVGAGI (reference sequence). The CDR3 runs 16 residues. The DNA for the CDR3 is TGTGCCAGCAGTGCGGGAGGGAACTCGAACACCGGGGAGCTGTTTTTT. The encoded protein is CASSAGGNSNTGELFF.

The chain carries TRBV28 and TRBJ2-5, with D perhaps matching TRBD1 (6 bases). Germline V gene lookup returns CDR1 MDHEN and CDR2 SYDVKM. CDR3 length: 13 residues. Trimming left V 2 bases short and J 13 bases short, with 17 bases between. CDR3 DNA sequence: TGTGCCAGCAGTTTACTGGGGGCCTCCTGGGCGTACTTC. It codes for CASSLLGASWAYF.

This chain links TRBV7-9 with TRBJ2-3, with 8 nucleotides matching TRBD2. The length of the CDR3 is 14 residues. Germline-derived CDR1 and CDR2 are SEHNR and FQNEAQ (reference sequence). The ends lost 5 bases at V and 3 bases at J; junction bases unmatched: 4. CDR3 region: CASSGTGGTDTQYF. CDR3 in DNA: TGTGCCAGCAGCGGCACGGGGGGGACAGATACGCAGTATTTT.

V and J are TRBV5-6 and TRBJ1-2; no clear D gene. This CDR3 spans 11 amino acids. Germline values: CDR1 SGHDT, CDR2 YYEEEE. Trimming pared 4 bases from V and 7 bases from J, leaving 8 bases between. In nucleotides, the CDR3 is TGTGCCAGCAGCAGAGACTCTGGCTACACCTTC. Protein: CASSRDSGYTF.

The V gene is TRBV4-1, the J gene TRBJ1-1, with a possible D match to TRBD1 (5 bases). V was clipped by 4 bases and J by 2 bases, with 14 bases between them. CDR3 length equals 15 residues. Germline CDR1 is MGHRA and CDR2 is YSYEKL. The CDR3 DNA reads as TGCGCCAGCAGCCCCCGACAGTCACCTAACACTGAAGCTTTCTTT. Amino acids: CASSPRQSPNTEAFF.

V gene TRBV25-1 combines with J gene TRBJ1-3; 8 nucleotides align to TRBD1. CDR3 length: 16 residues. Germline CDR1 and CDR2: MGHDK and SYGVNS. V gave up 3 bases and J gave up 2 bases; unmatched junction bases: 6. The CDR3: CASSEDRVGAGNTIYF. The CDR3 nucleotides read TGTGCCAGCAGTGAGGACAGGGTAGGCGCTGGAAACACCATATATTTT.

The CDR3 protein is CASKKGTDYGYTF. The DNA of the CDR3 is TGTGCCAGCAAGAAGGGGACAGACTATGGCTACACCTTC. The genes are TRBV6-5 and TRBJ1-2; 7 bases fit TRBD1. Per germline, CDR1 MNHEY and CDR2 SVGAGI. The CDR3 is 13 amino acids. V trimming: 7 bases; J trimming: 3 bases; junction bases outside the gene matches: 5.

The chain uses TRBV7-8 and TRBJ2-3; the match to TRBD2 covers 8 bases. Germline loops: CDR1 SGHVS, CDR2 FQNEAQ. The CDR3 extends over 17 amino acids. J lost 5 bases, V lost 3 bases, and 13 bases had no gene match. CDR3 nucleotides: TGTGCCAGCAGCTTCAGTCTCGTAGCGGGGCAAAAAGATACGCAGTATTTT. Its protein is CASSFSLVAGQKDTQYF.

The J gene is TRBJ1-5, the V gene TRBV30; D gene unclear. With 2 bases removed from V and 5 bases from J, the gap between germline ends came to 10 bases. This CDR3 is built from 13 residues. Germline CDR1 and CDR2: GTSNPN and SVGIG (reference sequence). In DNA, the CDR3 is TGTGCCTGGAGTTTTACCGAGGATCAGCCCCAGCATTTT. Translation gives CAWSFTEDQPQHF. The whole variable domain, filled in from reference TRBV30 and TRBJ1-5, reads SQTIHQWPATLVQPVGSPLSLECTVEGTSNPNLYWYRQAAGRGLQLLFYSVGIGQISSEVPQNLSASRPQDRQFILSSKKLLLSDSGFYLCAWSFTEDQPQHFGDGTRLSIL.

The V gene is TRBV5-8, the J gene TRBJ1-5; 9 bases map to TRBD1. With 0 bases clipped from V and 4 bases from J, the junction kept 5 bases outside the gene matches. In germline, CDR1 is SGHTS, CDR2 YDEGEE. CDR3 length: 16 amino acids. As DNA, the CDR3 is TGTGCCAGCAGCTTGGAACTGGACAGGGGTAATCAGCCCCAGCATTTT. This gives the protein CASSLELDRGNQPQHF.

The genes are TRBV19 and TRBJ1-5, with 8 bases identical to TRBD1. The CDR3 extends over 15 amino acids. The V gene end was trimmed by 4 bases and the J gene end by 7 bases; junction bases not matched to a gene: 9. Germline assignment: CDR1 LNHDA and CDR2 SQIVND (reference sequence). CDR3 bases: TGTGCCAGTAGTACCACACGACAGGGGTGGCAGCCCCAGCATTTT. It yields the protein CASSTTRQGWQPQHF.

The CDR3 is CASSQDLWAVHGYTF. For the CDR3, the DNA is TGTGCCAGCAGCCAAGATCTTTGGGCTGTGCATGGCTACACCTTC. The V call is TRBV3-1 (or the pseudogene TRBV3-2), the J call TRBJ1-2; D gene uncertain. CDR1 is LGHDT and CDR2 is YNNKEL in the germline V gene (reference sequence). The CDR3 covers 15 residues. Trimming took off 0 bases at V and 6 bases at J, with 14 bases between the two ends.

V usage is TRBV5-6 and J usage is TRBJ2-7, with D unclear. The CDR3 runs 11 residues. Trimming pared 0 bases from V and 7 bases from J, leaving 5 bases between. Per the germline V gene, CDR1 is SGHDT and CDR2 is YYEEEE. CDR3 in amino acids: CASSLVEEQYF. The CDR3 nucleotides are TGTGCCAGCAGCTTGGTTGAGGAGCAGTACTTC.

The V and J genes are TRBV9 and TRBJ1-1; TRBD1 matches 7 bases. The CDR3 sequence is 15 residues long. From germline, CDR1 is SGDLS and CDR2 YYNGEE. J lost 0 bases, V lost 3 bases, and 5 bases had no gene match. The CDR3 region is CASSAQGDVNTEAFF. The CDR3 DNA sequence: TGTGCCAGCAGCGCCCAGGGGGACGTGAACACTGAAGCTTTCTTT.

This chain connects TRBV18 to TRBJ1-1, with TRBD1 identical over 9 bases. The V gene end was trimmed by 2 bases and the J gene end by 0 bases; junction bases not matched to a gene: 10. Germline V lookup: CDR1 KGHSH, CDR2 LQKENI. This CDR3 contains 18 residues. CDR3 protein: CASSPSAGTGRLNTEAFF. Written as DNA, the CDR3 is TGTGCCAGCTCACCATCGGCCGGGACAGGGCGTCTGAACACTGAAGCTTTCTTT.

The chain combines TRBV18 with TRBJ2-6, with 10 nucleotides matching TRBD2. Germline V gives CDR1 KGHSH, CDR2 LQKENI. The CDR3 covers 19 residues. The junction had 8 bases not matched to a gene; V was cut back by 2 bases and J by 1 base. The CDR3 sequence: CASSPGLLAGTSGANVLTF. The DNA for the CDR3 is TGTGCCAGCTCACCAGGGTTACTAGCGGGGACGTCTGGGGCCAACGTCCTGACTTTC.